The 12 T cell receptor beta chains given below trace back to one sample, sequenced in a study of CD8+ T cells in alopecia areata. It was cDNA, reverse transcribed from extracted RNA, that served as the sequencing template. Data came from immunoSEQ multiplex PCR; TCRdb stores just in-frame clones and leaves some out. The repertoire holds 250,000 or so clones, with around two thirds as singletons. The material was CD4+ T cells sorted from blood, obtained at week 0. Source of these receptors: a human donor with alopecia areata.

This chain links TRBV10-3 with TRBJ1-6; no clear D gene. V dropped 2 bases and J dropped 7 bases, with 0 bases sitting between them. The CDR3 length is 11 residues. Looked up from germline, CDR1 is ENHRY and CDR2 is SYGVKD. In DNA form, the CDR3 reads TGTGCCATCAGTGAGAATTCACCCCTCCACTTT. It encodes CAISENSPLHF.

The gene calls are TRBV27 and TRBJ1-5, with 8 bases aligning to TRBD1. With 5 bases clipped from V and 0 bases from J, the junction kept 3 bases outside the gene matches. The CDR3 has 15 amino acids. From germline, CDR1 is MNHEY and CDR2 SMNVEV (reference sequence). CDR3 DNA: TGTGCCAGCAGTAGAGGGACAGGTAGCAATCAGCCCCAGCATTTT. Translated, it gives CASSRGTGSNQPQHF.

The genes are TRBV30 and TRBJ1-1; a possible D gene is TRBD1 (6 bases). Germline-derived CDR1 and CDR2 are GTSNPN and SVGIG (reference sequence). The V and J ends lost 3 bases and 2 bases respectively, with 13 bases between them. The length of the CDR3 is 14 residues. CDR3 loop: CAWRGHRENTEAFF. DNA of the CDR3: TGTGCCTGGAGGGGTCACAGGGAAAACACTGAAGCTTTCTTT. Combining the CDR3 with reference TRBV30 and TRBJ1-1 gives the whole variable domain SQTIHQWPATLVQPVGSPLSLECTVEGTSNPNLYWYRQAAGRGLQLLFYSVGIGQISSEVPQNLSASRPQDRQFILSSKKLLLSDSGFYLCAWRGHRENTEAFFGQGTRLTVV.

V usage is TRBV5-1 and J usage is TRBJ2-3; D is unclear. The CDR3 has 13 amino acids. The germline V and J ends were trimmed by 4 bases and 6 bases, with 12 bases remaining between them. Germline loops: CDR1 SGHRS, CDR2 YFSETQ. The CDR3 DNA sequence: TGCGCCAGCAGCCCCTCTATGGCGGATACGCAGTATTTT. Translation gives CASSPSMADTQYF.

The CDR3 is CSVAPAGKLETQYF. The CDR3 region has the DNA TGCAGCGTTGCTCCGGCCGGGAAATTGGAGACCCAGTACTTC. The chain couples TRBV29-1 to TRBJ2-5; TRBD2 is a possible D gene (5 bases). Trimming took off 4 bases at V and 5 bases at J, with 17 bases between the two ends. Per the germline V gene, CDR1 is SQVTM and CDR2 is ANQGSEA. The CDR3 is 14 amino acids.

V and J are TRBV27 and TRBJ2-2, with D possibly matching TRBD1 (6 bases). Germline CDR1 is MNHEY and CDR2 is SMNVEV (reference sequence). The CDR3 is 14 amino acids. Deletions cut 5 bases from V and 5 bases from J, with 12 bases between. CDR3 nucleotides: TGTGCCAGCAGTCGTGATACAGGGACCGGGGAGCTGTTTTTT. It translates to CASSRDTGTGELFF.

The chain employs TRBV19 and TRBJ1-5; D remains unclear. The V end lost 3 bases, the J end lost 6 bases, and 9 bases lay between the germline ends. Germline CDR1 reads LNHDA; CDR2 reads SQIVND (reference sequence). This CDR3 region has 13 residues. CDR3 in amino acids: CASSMTISQPQHF. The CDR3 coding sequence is TGTGCCAGTAGTATGACGATCTCTCAGCCCCAGCATTTT. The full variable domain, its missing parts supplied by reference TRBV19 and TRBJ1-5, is DGGITQSPKYLFRKEGQNVTLSCEQNLNHDAMYWYRQDPGQGLRLIYYSQIVNDFQKGDIAEGYSVSREKKESFPLTVTSAQKNPTAFYLCASSMTISQPQHFGDGTRLSIL.

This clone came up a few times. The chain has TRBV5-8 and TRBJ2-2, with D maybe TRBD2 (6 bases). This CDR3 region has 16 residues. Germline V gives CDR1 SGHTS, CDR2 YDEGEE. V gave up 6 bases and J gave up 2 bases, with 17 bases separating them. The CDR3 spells CASTLGERVNTGELFF. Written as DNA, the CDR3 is TGTGCCAGCACCCTCGGCGAGCGGGTCAACACCGGGGAGCTGTTTTTT.

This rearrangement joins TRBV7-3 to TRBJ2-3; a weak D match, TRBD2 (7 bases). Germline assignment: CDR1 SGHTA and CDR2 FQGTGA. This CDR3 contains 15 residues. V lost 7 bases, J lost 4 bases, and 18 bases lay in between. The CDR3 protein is CASTKSAGAADTQYF. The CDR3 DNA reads TGTGCCAGCACAAAATCGGCGGGGGCAGCAGATACGCAGTATTTT. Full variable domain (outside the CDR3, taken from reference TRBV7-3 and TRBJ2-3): GAGVSQTPSNKVTEKGKYVELRCDPISGHTALYWYRQSLGQGPEFLIYFQGTGAADDSGLPNDRFFAVRPEGSVSTLKIQRTERGDSAVYLCASTKSAGAADTQYFGPGTRLTVL.

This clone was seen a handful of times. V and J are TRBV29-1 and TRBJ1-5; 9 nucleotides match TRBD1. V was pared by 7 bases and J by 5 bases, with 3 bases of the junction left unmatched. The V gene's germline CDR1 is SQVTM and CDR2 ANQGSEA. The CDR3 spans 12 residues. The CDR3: CSARTGDQPQHF. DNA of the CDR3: TGCAGCGCTCGGACAGGGGATCAGCCCCAGCATTTT.

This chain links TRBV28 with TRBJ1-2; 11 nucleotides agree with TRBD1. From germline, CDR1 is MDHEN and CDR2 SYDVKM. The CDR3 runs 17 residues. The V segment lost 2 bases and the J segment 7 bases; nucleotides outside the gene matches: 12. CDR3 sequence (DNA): TGTGCCAGCAGTTTAGCCCTCCGTGGACAGGGGGCGGGTGGCTACACCTTC. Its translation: CASSLALRGQGAGGYTF.

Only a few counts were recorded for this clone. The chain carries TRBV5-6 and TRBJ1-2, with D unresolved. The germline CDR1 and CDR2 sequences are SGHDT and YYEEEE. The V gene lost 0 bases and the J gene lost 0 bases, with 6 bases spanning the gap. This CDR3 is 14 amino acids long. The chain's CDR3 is CASSLGGANYGYTF. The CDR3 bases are TGTGCCAGCAGCTTGGGCGGAGCTAACTATGGCTACACCTTC.